Sequencing of this T cell receptor (beta chain) was carried out in a study of T cells in localized non-small cell lung cancer. Study results and limitations: Higher adjacent-lung clonality was associated with shorter survival.

Repertoires were generated with immunoSEQ multiplex PCR, while TCRdb's copy carries only in-frame clones and drops some. This table has tens of thousands of clones, roughly four fifths appearing once. With respect to this clone: What it recognizes is unknown.

This sequence was found in a female donor older than 55 with stage I lung adenocarcinoma. The source was peripheral blood, collected before any cancer treatment.

CDR3 sequence: CASSSLGDRGRLAKNIQYF. The CDR3 DNA follows: TGTGCCAGTAGTAGCCTCGGGGACAGGGGAAGGTTAGCCAAAAACATTCAGTACTTC. The chain uses TRBV19 and TRBJ2-4; 10 bases are a match to TRBD1. There are 19 residues in the CDR3. The junction had 12 bases not matched to a gene; V was cut back by 4 bases and J by 0 bases. In germline, CDR1 is LNHDA, CDR2 SQIVND (reference sequence).